These 23 T cell receptor beta chains came from one sample sequenced in a study of blood T cell repertoires in COVID-19. The protocol was immunoSEQ multiplex PCR, while the TCRdb copy is restricted to in-frame clones and leaves out a portion. The table includes about 89,000 clones, around 88% detected once. The sequencing sample was made of peripheral blood. Source of these receptors: a man aged 55 to 70 with acute or convalescent COVID-19.

V gene TRBV19 combines with J gene TRBJ2-5; a weak D match, TRBD1 (6 bases). Germline V lookup: CDR1 LNHDA, CDR2 SQIVND (reference sequence). The V and J ends lost 1 base and 0 bases respectively, with 9 bases between them. This CDR3 is 15 amino acids long. CDR3 amino acids: CASSIGGGYQETQYF. The DNA of the CDR3 is TGTGCCAGTAGTATAGGAGGGGGTTACCAAGAGACCCAGTACTTC.

This clone was observed a few times. This chain uses TRBV19 with TRBJ1-5, with D tentatively TRBD1 (5 bases). CDR3 length: 14 residues. Per germline, CDR1 LNHDA and CDR2 SQIVND (reference sequence). V was cut by 10 bases and J by 5 bases, with 18 bases left in between. The CDR3 loop reads CATDPQGGYQPQHF. In nucleotides, the CDR3 is TGTGCCACCGACCCTCAGGGCGGATATCAGCCCCAGCATTTT.

V and J are TRBV20-1 and TRBJ1-1, with 7 nucleotides matching TRBD1. V gave up 3 bases and J gave up 1 base; unmatched junction bases: 8. Germline V lookup: CDR1 DFQATT, CDR2 SNEGSKA (reference sequence). This CDR3 comprises 15 residues. The CDR3 DNA reads as TGCAGTGCTAGTGATTCAGGGGGTCAGAACACTGAAGCTTTCTTT. Protein product: CSASDSGGQNTEAFF.

The V call is TRBV6-5, the J call TRBJ2-2; 9 positions match TRBD1. The germline V gene encodes CDR1 MNHEY and CDR2 SVGAGI. Trimming cost V 6 bases and J 7 bases; bases outside gene matches: 6. The CDR3 has 14 residues. The CDR3 bases are TGTGCCAGCAGGCGACAGGGGGTGCTCGGGGAGCTGTTTTTT. The encoded protein is CASRRQGVLGELFF.

V is TRBV15 and J is TRBJ2-7; D perhaps matches TRBD1 (6 bases). V lost 1 base, J lost 6 bases, and 16 bases lay in between. The CDR3 is made up of 15 amino acids. In germline, CDR1 is LNHNV, CDR2 YYDKDF (reference sequence). CDR3 sequence: CATSRVEGQMREQYF. CDR3 in DNA: TGTGCCACCAGCAGAGTGGAAGGACAGATGCGCGAGCAGTACTTC.

V usage is TRBV11-2 and J usage is TRBJ2-1; 8 bases fit TRBD2. V trimming: 0 bases; J trimming: 10 bases; junction bases outside the gene matches: 5. The CDR3 is 14 amino acids. CDR1 is SGHAT and CDR2 is FQNNGV in the germline V gene. CDR3 nucleotides: TGTGCCAGCAGCTTAGAGGCGGGAGGCTTAGAGCAGTTCTTC. It codes for CASSLEAGGLEQFF.

This chain joins TRBV19 and TRBJ1-2; possibly TRBD1 for D (6 bases). The CDR3 extends over 16 amino acids. Germline-derived CDR1 and CDR2 are LNHDA and SQIVND (reference sequence). Trimming left V 3 bases short and J 4 bases short, with 18 bases between. This CDR3 reads CASSIKSDRSVYGYTF. Written as DNA, the CDR3 is TGTGCCAGTAGTATCAAGTCCGACAGGTCCGTCTATGGCTACACCTTC.

The chain links TRBV13 to TRBJ2-1; 9 bases agree with TRBD2. Trimming removed 2 bases from V and 5 bases from J; junction bases left unmatched: 16. The CDR3 extends over 19 amino acids. Germline V gene lookup returns CDR1 PRHDT and CDR2 FYEKMQ (reference sequence). CDR3 nucleotides: TGTGCCAGCAGCTTAAGGAGCGGGAGGTATCCTCCTCTGGACAATGAGCAGTTCTTC. This gives the protein CASSLRSGRYPPLDNEQFF.

This clone was seen just once. This sequence joins TRBV29-1 and TRBJ2-7, with 9 bases lining up with TRBD1. The CDR3 is 12 residues long. Germline lookup yields CDR1 SQVTM and CDR2 ANQGSEA. V dropped 6 bases and J dropped 6; count of bases not matched to a gene: 6. The CDR3 nucleotides are TGCAGCGTCGGGACAGGGTCTGGCGAGCAGTACTTC. It yields the protein CSVGTGSGEQYF.

This chain links TRBV18 with TRBJ2-3; maybe TRBD1 (5 bases). CDR3 length: 16 residues. V was shortened by 1 base and J by 0 bases, with 11 bases between the two germline ends. The germline V gene has CDR1 KGHSH and CDR2 LQKENI. CDR3 protein: CASSPLPTGSTDTQYF. DNA of the CDR3: TGTGCCAGCTCACCACTCCCCACAGGCAGCACAGATACGCAGTATTTT.

CDR3 in DNA: TGCGCCAGCGGTATAGCGGGAGCATACGCCTCAAGTGAGCAGTTCTTC. Protein: CASGIAGAYASSEQFF. The chain employs TRBV5-1 and TRBJ2-1, with TRBD2 matching over 9 bases. CDR3 size: 16 residues. Germline-derived CDR1 and CDR2 are SGHRS and YFSETQ. Trimming took 7 bases from V and 9 from J; bases not matched to a gene: 17.

The V and J genes are TRBV14 and TRBJ1-6; no definite D call. Germline CDR1 reads SGHDN; CDR2 reads FVKESK. The CDR3 runs 13 residues. Trimming removed 0 bases at V and 12 bases at J, with 9 bases between. The CDR3 DNA sequence: TGTGCCAGCAGCCAAGACTTGAACTTACCCCTCCACTTT. Its translation is CASSQDLNLPLHF.

The chain carries TRBV6-1 and TRBJ2-7, with no clear D. The CDR3 sequence is 12 residues long. Deletions cut 0 bases from V and 4 bases from J, with 4 bases between. Germline lookup yields CDR1 MNHNS and CDR2 SASEGT. The CDR3 bases are TGTGCCAGCAGTGAAGCTTCGTACGAGCAGTACTTC. This sequence encodes CASSEASYEQYF.

The gene calls are TRBV18 and TRBJ1-2, with D perhaps TRBD1 (5 bases). Germline values: CDR1 KGHSH, CDR2 LQKENI. V lost 6 bases and J 2 bases, leaving 19 bases between the germline ends. The CDR3 is 16 amino acids. In DNA form, the CDR3 reads TGTGCCAGCTCTGCAGCCGTTCCACGGGGGAACTATGGCTACACCTTC. Translated: CASSAAVPRGNYGYTF.

The chain links TRBV24-1 to TRBJ1-5; 7 nucleotides align to TRBD1. The CDR3 runs 16 residues. V was clipped by 3 bases and J by 6 bases; unmatched bases: 10. From germline, CDR1 is KGHDR and CDR2 SFDVKD. This CDR3 is CATSDHRTGGGQPQHF. CDR3 bases: TGTGCCACCAGTGATCACCGGACAGGCGGCGGTCAGCCCCAGCATTTT.

This clone was counted a few times. The chain employs TRBV19 and TRBJ2-4; weak D call: TRBD1 (6 bases). The CDR3 is 14 residues long. CDR1 and CDR2 from the germline V gene are LNHDA and SQIVND (reference sequence). V dropped 7 bases and J dropped 6 bases, with 16 bases sitting between them. The DNA for the CDR3 is TGTGCCAGTACCGGGGCTTCAGGGGCAAACATTCAGTACTTC. It translates to CASTGASGANIQYF.

V usage is TRBV5-1 and J usage is TRBJ2-6; D is unclear. Trimming removed 0 bases from V and 0 bases from J, with 4 bases in between. The CDR3 loop spans 15 amino acids. Per the germline V gene, CDR1 is SGHRS and CDR2 is YFSETQ. The CDR3 nucleotides read TGCGCCAGCAGCTTGGAAGCCTCTGGGGCCAACGTCCTGACTTTC. Translating gives CASSLEASGANVLTF.

The chain links TRBV2 to TRBJ2-7, with 10 bases that match TRBD1. Germline CDR1 SNHLY, CDR2 FYNNEI. The CDR3 totals 12 residues. Trimming at V came to 8 bases and at J to 3 bases, leaving 1 base not matched to a gene. Here the CDR3 reads CASGTGVYEQYF. In DNA form, the CDR3 reads TGTGCCAGCGGGACAGGGGTCTACGAGCAGTACTTC.

The rearrangement links TRBV7-3 to TRBJ2-2, with 9 positions matching TRBD1. This CDR3 is 16 amino acids long. CDR1 and CDR2 from the germline V gene are SGHTA and FQGTGA. The V and J ends lost 2 bases and 1 base, in that order; junction bases with no gene match: 2. The CDR3 nucleotides are TGTGCCAGCAGCTTAGACAGGGGGGTGAACACCGGGGAGCTGTTTTTT. The encoded protein is CASSLDRGVNTGELFF. Drawing the rest from reference TRBV7-3 and TRBJ2-2, the complete variable domain is GAGVSQTPSNKVTEKGKYVELRCDPISGHTALYWYRQSLGQGPEFLIYFQGTGAADDSGLPNDRFFAVRPEGSVSTLKIQRTERGDSAVYLCASSLDRGVNTGELFFGEGSRLTVL.

The rearrangement joins TRBV11-2 to TRBJ2-4, with TRBD2 matching over 8 bases. V trimming: 3 bases; J trimming: 5 bases; junction bases outside the gene matches: 0. CDR3 length: 13 residues. Germline CDR1 and CDR2: SGHAT and FQNNGV. CDR3 coding DNA: TGTGCCAGCAGCTTTAGCGGGGAAAACATTCAGTACTTC. Residues: CASSFSGENIQYF.

This rearrangement joins TRBV30 to TRBJ1-1, with unresolved D. The germline CDR1 and CDR2 sequences are GTSNPN and SVGIG (reference sequence). Deletions cut 5 bases from V and 1 base from J, with 11 bases between. The CDR3 loop spans 13 amino acids. CDR3 nucleotide sequence: TGTGCCTGGGATTCGGCGGGGAACACTGAAGCTTTCTTT. Translated: CAWDSAGNTEAFF.

V is TRBV12-5 and J is TRBJ2-1; TRBD1 matches at 8 bases. The J segment lost 5 bases and the V segment lost 1 base, leaving 1 base of the junction unmatched. Germline assignment: CDR1 LGHNT and CDR2 FRNRAP. This CDR3 region has 14 residues. The chain's CDR3 is CASGLGTGNNEQFF. As DNA, the CDR3 is TGTGCTAGTGGTTTGGGGACAGGGAACAATGAGCAGTTCTTC.

This clone is a singleton in its sample. The chain carries TRBV5-4 and TRBJ1-1; TRBD1 might be the D (5 bases). The V end was cut by 2 bases, the J end by 1 base, with 9 bases between. Germline CDR1 reads SGHNT; CDR2 reads YYREEE (reference sequence). The CDR3 sequence is 14 residues long. CDR3 loop: CASSLATANTEAFF. The CDR3 region has the DNA TGTGCCAGCAGCTTAGCGACAGCGAACACTGAAGCTTTCTTT.